This paragraph reports one T cell receptor beta chain. Its antigen is unknown. The primer mix had 60 Vbeta and 13 Jbeta primers. Sequencing was performed with immunoSEQ multiplex PCR; in TCRdb, only in-frame clones are kept and a portion is missing. Among roughly 110,000 clones, around 82% were seen once, and the ten largest hold about 1.6%. This entry is derived from a study of cytomegalovirus exposure and HLA in healthy donors. General observations from the study: Later work associated fewer than 20,000 TCR beta sequences with HLA alleles at 0.05 false discovery rate. Most observed TCR sequences were rare, whereas some public TCRs were detected in many donors.

The CDR3 extends over 14 amino acids. The V segment lost 4 bases and the J segment 7 bases; nucleotides outside the gene matches: 6. Germline lookup yields CDR1 SGHRS and CDR2 YFSETQ. This chain joins TRBV5-1 and TRBJ2-1, with TRBD2 matching 9 bases. Source material: PBMCs. This receptor was taken from a man in his fifties or sixties in good health and CMV-seronegative. CDR3 in amino acids: CASSRGLAGNEQFF. CDR3 coding DNA: TGCGCCAGCAGCCGGGGGCTAGCGGGGAATGAGCAGTTCTTC.